The clone carrying this T cell receptor beta chain was detected only once. Its antigen is undetermined. The template for TCR beta VDJ and CDR3 sequence profiling was genomic DNA. Each CDR3 protein gets one entry after TCRdb re-called the reads with MiXCR. The sample consists of 200,000 to 250,000 distinct CDR3 sequences, approximately 60% of them appearing once. CDR3 length equals 17 residues. Per the germline V gene, CDR1 is SGHTA and CDR2 is FQGNSA. With 5 bases removed from V and 4 bases from J, the gap between germline ends came to 23 bases. The data belong to a study of CD8+CD57+ T cells in acquired aplastic anemia. For the study at large: The mean DNA yield obtained from sorted CD4+ and CD8+ cells came to 3 to 4 ug. Notes on the study in general: Found in both controls and patients were 25 to 35 CD8+ CDR3 sequences.

Before being chosen for sequencing, patients had shown CD8+CD57+ cell expansion by flow cytometry. This clonotype originated in a human donor with aplastic anemia. This chain uses TRBV7-2 with TRBJ2-5, with a possible D match to TRBD2 (5 bases). Source material: sorted CD4+, CD8+, or CD8+CD57+ T cells (not recorded which) from PBMCs. CDR3 coding DNA: TGTGCCAGCAGCACACCCCATGTAGCGAAGAAGTCAGAGACCCAGTACTTC. This gives the protein CASSTPHVAKKSETQYF.